These T cell receptor beta chains were read from a single sample in a study of blood T cell repertoires in COVID-19. The table came from immunoSEQ multiplex PCR; TCRdb's copy has only in-frame clones and leaves some out. The sample consists of more than 150,000 clones, around 80% of them appearing once. Sequenced input: PBMCs or T cells enriched from blood (not recorded which). All receptors come from a woman between 50 and 59 years old who had recovered from COVID-19. The CDR3 runs from the conserved cysteine through the conserved F or W. The D gene is left open where the match is weak. Some rows mark clone size as missing; the rest say once, few, many or name a class of expanded clone.

NA	TRBV9	TRBJ2-2	TRBD2	CASSEGTSENTGELFF	TGTGCCAGCAGCGAAGGGACTAGCGAGAACACCGGGGAGCTGTTTTTT
NA	TRBV7-2	TRBJ2-7	NA	CASSQRPAGSSYEQYF	TGTGCCAGCAGCCAGAGGCCGGCCGGGAGCTCCTACGAGCAGTACTTC
NA	TRBV30	TRBJ2-5	NA	CAWSVLDFGAQYF	TGTGCCTGGAGTGTCTTAGACTTCGGGGCCCAGTACTTC
few	TRBV5-4	TRBJ2-2	TRBD1	CASSRNRGTNTGELFF	TGTGCCAGCAGCAGGAACAGGGGGACTAACACCGGGGAGCTGTTTTTT
few	TRBV7-8	TRBJ1-1	NA	CASSPGETEAFF	TGTGCCAGCAGCCCGGGTGAAACTGAAGCTTTCTTT
few	TRBV30	TRBJ1-1	NA	CAWSVSGQTEAFF	TGTGCCTGGAGTGTATCTGGACAGACTGAAGCTTTCTTT
many	TRBV27	TRBJ2-7	TRBD2	CASSLGGRHYEQYF	TGTGCCAGCAGTTTGGGAGGGAGACATTACGAGCAGTACTTC
NA	TRBV24-1	TRBJ1-4	TRBD1	CATSDPGTGGDEKLFF	TGTGCCACCAGTGACCCCGGGACAGGGGGCGATGAAAAACTGTTTTTT
NA	TRBV6-2/TRBV6-3	TRBJ2-5	NA	CASSSFGAGQETQYF	TGTGCCAGCAGTTCCTTTGGGGCGGGACAAGAGACCCAGTACTTC
NA	TRBV5-1	TRBJ2-6	NA	CASSLDERARSGANVLTF	TGCGCCAGCAGCTTGGATGAGAGGGCTCGGTCTGGGGCCAACGTCCTGACTTTC
NA	TRBV6-2/TRBV6-3	TRBJ2-7	NA	CASSYMGLHEQYF	TGTGCCAGCAGTTACATGGGGCTACACGAGCAGTACTTC
NA	TRBV28	TRBJ1-5	NA	CASSSGGTLTNQPQHF	TGTGCCAGCAGTTCCGGCGGGACCCTAACAAATCAGCCCCAGCATTTT
NA	TRBV7-2	TRBJ2-5	NA	CASSFDRNGETQYF	TGTGCCAGCAGCTTCGACAGGAACGGAGAGACCCAGTACTTC
NA	TRBV27	TRBJ1-6	NA	CASSLVSSGYGNYNSPLHF	TGTGCCAGCAGTTTAGTTTCGTCGGGTTACGGGAACTATAATTCACCCCTCCACTTT
NA	TRBV4-2	TRBJ1-2	NA	CASSQESSRGPGYTF	TGTGCCAGCAGCCAAGAGTCCAGCAGGGGCCCTGGCTACACCTTC
NA	TRBV7-2	TRBJ2-2	NA	CASSLTRNTGELFF	TGTGCCAGCAGCTTAACCAGGAACACCGGGGAGCTGTTTTTT
NA	TRBV6-1	TRBJ2-1	TRBD2	CASSETSGSYNEQFF	TGTGCCAGCAGTGAAACTAGCGGGTCCTACAATGAGCAGTTCTTC
NA	TRBV7-9	TRBJ1-3	TRBD1	CASSGPDRSSGNTIYF	TGTGCCAGCAGCGGACCGGACAGGAGCTCTGGAAACACCATATATTTT
NA	TRBV14	TRBJ2-3	NA	CASSRNGPRGQYF	TGTGCCAGCAGCCGCAACGGGCCCCGGGGGCAGTATTTT
few	TRBV6-5	TRBJ2-2	TRBD1	CASRVQGAVTGELFF	TGTGCCAGCAGAGTACAGGGGGCCGTCACCGGGGAGCTGTTTTTT
NA	TRBV7-2	TRBJ2-1	TRBD1	CASRQGDSSYNEQFF	TGTGCCAGCCGACAGGGCGATAGCTCCTACAATGAGCAGTTCTTC
NA	TRBV11-3	TRBJ2-7	NA	CASSPGHTYEQYF	TGTGCCAGCAGCCCTGGACATACCTACGAGCAGTACTTC
once	TRBV28	TRBJ2-4	NA	CASSFAGLEAKNIQYF	TGTGCCAGCAGTTTCGCGGGCCTCGAGGCCAAAAACATTCAGTACTTC
NA	TRBV28	TRBJ1-5	NA	CASSGDSEPQHF	TGTGCCAGCTCGGGGGATTCGGAGCCCCAGCATTTT
NA	TRBV5-1	TRBJ2-3	NA	CASSLGLRETQYF	TGCGCCAGCAGCTTGGGGTTGCGGGAAACGCAGTATTTT
once	TRBV27	TRBJ1-2	TRBD1	CASSLRQGVGYTF	TGTGCCAGCAGTTTAAGGCAGGGGGTAGGCTACACCTTC
NA	TRBV5-6	TRBJ1-5	NA	CASSPGRNQPQHF	TGTGCCAGCAGCCCAGGGAGGAATCAGCCCCAGCATTTT
NA	TRBV24-1	TRBJ2-1	NA	CATSDLRVHADEQFF	TGTGCCACCAGTGATTTACGGGTTCACGCGGATGAGCAGTTCTTC
few	TRBV7-9	TRBJ2-7	NA	CASSLVGAAYEQYF	TGTGCCAGCAGCTTAGTAGGGGCGGCGTACGAGCAGTACTTC
once	TRBV6-5	TRBJ2-7	TRBD1	CASRRTGSSYEQYF	TGTGCCAGCAGACGGACAGGGAGCTCCTACGAGCAGTACTTC
NA	TRBV7-3	TRBJ1-1	TRBD1	CASSPTGGGDTEAFF	TGTGCCAGCAGCCCGACAGGGGGTGGGGACACTGAAGCTTTCTTT
few	TRBV7-9	TRBJ2-5	NA	CASSPHGLLRETQYF	TGTGCCAGCAGCCCACACGGACTGCTGAGGGAGACCCAGTACTTC
NA	TRBV24-1	TRBJ2-3	NA	CATSDPDRYTDTQYF	TGTGCCACCAGTGACCCGGACAGATACACAGATACGCAGTATTTT
NA	TRBV29-1	TRBJ2-7	TRBD2	CSVVHPAGGGRSYEQYF	TGCAGCGTTGTCCATCCGGCGGGGGGCGGTCGTTCCTACGAGCAGTACTTC
NA	TRBV3-1/TRBV3-2	TRBJ2-7	TRBD2	CASSGGGYEQYF	TGTGCCAGCAGCGGCGGGGGGTACGAGCAGTACTTC
NA	TRBV6-5	TRBJ1-1	NA	CASSYSYRETEAFF	TGTGCCAGCAGTTACTCATACAGGGAGACTGAAGCTTTCTTT
NA	TRBV23-1	TRBJ2-2	TRBD1	CASSQPDRGWGFSGELFF	TGCGCCAGCAGTCAACCAGACAGGGGATGGGGGTTTTCCGGGGAGCTGTTTTTT
NA	TRBV5-1	TRBJ1-5	NA	CASSSGTRESNQPQHF	TGCGCCAGCAGCTCGGGGACAAGGGAAAGCAATCAGCCCCAGCATTTT
once	TRBV7-7	TRBJ2-2	NA	CASSLSENTGELFF	TGTGCCAGCAGCTTATCAGAGAACACCGGGGAGCTGTTTTTT
NA	TRBV5-4	TRBJ2-4	TRBD1	CASSHTGTGVAKNIQYF	TGTGCCAGCAGCCACACCGGGACAGGGGTTGCCAAAAACATTCAGTACTTC
many	TRBV2	TRBJ1-1	NA	CASSEIENTEAFF	TGTGCCAGCAGTGAGATAGAGAACACTGAAGCTTTCTTT
NA	TRBV4-2	TRBJ1-5	TRBD1	CASSRGTGGGQPQHF	TGTGCCAGCAGCCGGGGGACAGGGGGTGGGCAGCCCCAGCATTTT
few	TRBV7-3	TRBJ2-7	TRBD2	CASSLGRGGYEQYF	TGTGCCAGCAGCTTGGGGAGGGGCGGCTACGAGCAGTACTTC
NA	TRBV7-8	TRBJ2-2	NA	CASSLNFAGAGELFF	TGTGCCAGCAGCCTAAACTTCGCCGGGGCCGGGGAGCTGTTTTTT
NA	TRBV19	TRBJ1-4	TRBD1	CASSRGTAVEKLFF	TGTGCCAGTAGTAGAGGGACAGCGGTCGAAAAACTGTTTTTT
NA	TRBV12-5	TRBJ2-3	TRBD2	CASALKSGIAPGTDTQYF	TGTGCTAGTGCCCTTAAAAGCGGGATAGCCCCGGGCACAGATACGCAGTATTTT
NA	TRBV2	TRBJ2-1	TRBD1	CASSPTLTGGGNEQFF	TGTGCCAGCAGTCCTACCCTGACAGGGGGTGGCAATGAGCAGTTCTTC
NA	TRBV19	TRBJ1-5	TRBD1	CASSFQGDQPQHF	TGTGCCAGTAGTTTCCAGGGGGATCAGCCCCAGCATTTT
NA	TRBV11-2	TRBJ1-1	NA	CASRGQLNTEAFF	TGTGCCAGCAGGGGGCAGTTGAACACTGAAGCTTTCTTT
few	TRBV5-6	TRBJ2-3	NA	CASSLALGVGTDTQYF	TGTGCCAGCAGCTTGGCCCTCGGTGTCGGCACAGATACGCAGTATTTT
NA	TRBV19	TRBJ2-2	NA	CASSISPLGGELFF	TGTGCCAGTAGTATTAGCCCCTTGGGCGGGGAGCTGTTTTTT
few	TRBV29-1	TRBJ1-4	TRBD1	CSVGTGGDEKLFF	TGCAGCGTTGGGACAGGGGGGGATGAAAAACTGTTTTTT
NA	TRBV9	TRBJ2-7	TRBD2	CASSVGGIGGREQYF	TGTGCCAGCAGCGTAGGGGGAATTGGCGGGAGGGAGCAGTACTTC
NA	TRBV19	TRBJ2-2	TRBD1	CASSPSQGAGELFF	TGTGCCAGTAGCCCGAGCCAGGGGGCCGGGGAGCTGTTTTTT
NA	TRBV7-9	TRBJ1-1	TRBD1	CAGRQGVTKNTEAFF	TGTGCCGGGAGGCAGGGGGTGACGAAAAACACTGAAGCTTTCTTT